The source of this T cell receptor beta chain is a study of CD8+ T cells in alopecia areata. Study details: Once tofacitinib had been taken for 6 to 18 months, 6 months off drug followed.

RNA was extracted and reverse transcribed into cDNA as the sequencing template. Sequencing used immunoSEQ multiplex PCR; TCRdb keeps in-frame clones, though not all of them. The table shows roughly 150,000 clones, with approximately 53% occurring only once. CDR1 is MGHRA and CDR2 is YSYEKL in the germline V gene. With 0 bases removed from V and 2 bases from J, the gap between germline ends came to 9 bases. The CDR3 is 15 residues long. This specimen was CD8+ T cells sorted from blood, taken at week 0. The chain has TRBV4-1 and TRBJ2-3, with D possibly being TRBD1 or TRBD2 (5 bases each). The TCR sequence derives from a human donor with alopecia areata. The CDR3 loop reads CASSQELGDTDTQYF. For the CDR3, the DNA is TGCGCCAGCAGCCAAGAACTGGGGGACACAGATACGCAGTATTTT.